These T cell receptor beta chains were read from a single sample in a study of cytomegalovirus exposure and HLA in healthy donors. The method was immunoSEQ multiplex PCR; TCRdb's version includes in-frame clones alone and lacks a portion of them. This sample has 150,000 to 200,000 clones, with about 81% found just once. The source material was PBMCs. The receptor source for this set is a woman aged 18-29 years in good health and CMV-seronegative. The CDR3 runs from the conserved cysteine through the conserved F or W. Fields, in order: D gene, clone size, V gene, J gene, CDR3 DNA, CDR3 protein. The D gene is left open where the match is weak. The listing skips clone size in some rows; elsewhere it reads once, few, many or a size class.

TRBD1,-,TRBV6-1,TRBJ1-5,TGTGCCAGCAGTGAGCTGACAGGGGGTGCCGTATATAGCAATCAGCCCCAGCATTTT,CASSELTGGAVYSNQPQHF
TRBD1,once,TRBV12-5,TRBJ2-5,TGTGCTAGTGGGCGGGACAGGGGGTGGGAGACCCAGTACTTC,CASGRDRGWETQYF
-,once,TRBV29-1,TRBJ1-1,TGCAGCGTTGATTTCAGGGGAAGGGTAAACACTGAAGCTTTCTTT,CSVDFRGRVNTEAFF
-,-,TRBV5-1,TRBJ2-3,TGCGCCAGCAGCTTGGAAGTCGGTTCCACAGATACGCAGTATTTT,CASSLEVGSTDTQYF
-,-,TRBV5-1,TRBJ1-6,TGCGCCAGCAGCTTCGACGGGGGTGGCTCCTATAATTCACCCCTCCACTTT,CASSFDGGGSYNSPLHF
-,-,TRBV21-1,TRBJ2-6,TGTGCCAGTCAACAGGGTCGACAGGGGAGCTCTGGGGCCAACGTCCTGACTTTC,CASQQGRQGSSGANVLTF
TRBD2,-,TRBV7-7,TRBJ2-2,TGTGCCAGCAGCCCTAGCGGTAACACCGGGGAGCTGTTTTTT,CASSPSGNTGELFF
TRBD1,-,TRBV7-9,TRBJ1-1,TGTGCCAGCAGCCGGGACAGCGGTGAAGCTTTCTTT,CASSRDSGEAFF
-,few,TRBV10-3,TRBJ2-7,TGTGCCATCAGTCCAGCGAACGCTATCTACGAGCAGTACTTC,CAISPANAIYEQYF
TRBD1,few,TRBV9,TRBJ1-1,TGTGCCAGCAGCCCCCGACAGGGGTGGACTGAAGCTTTCTTT,CASSPRQGWTEAFF
-,few,TRBV2,TRBJ2-4,TGTGCCAGCAGTTCCGTAACTAGAGCCAAAAACATTCAGTACTTC,CASSSVTRAKNIQYF
TRBD1,once,TRBV6-5,TRBJ1-2,TGTGCCAGCAGGCCGACCGGACAGGGCGCCTATGGCTACACCTTC,CASRPTGQGAYGYTF
-,-,TRBV5-1,TRBJ2-1,TGCGCCAGCAGCTTCGGAGGGGACGATGAGCAGTTCTTC,CASSFGGDDEQFF
-,-,TRBV29-1,TRBJ2-7,TGCAGCGTACAGGGAGGGGCCCATTACGAGCAGTACTTC,CSVQGGAHYEQYF
TRBD2,-,TRBV10-2,TRBJ2-1,TGCGCCAGCAGTGTGACTAGCGGGAGGGTAGAGTACAATGAGCAGTTCTTC,CASSVTSGRVEYNEQFF
TRBD2,-,TRBV25-1,TRBJ2-1,TGTGCCAGCAGTCCCGGAACCGGGACTAGCGGTTACAATGAGCAGTTCTTC,CASSPGTGTSGYNEQFF